This T cell receptor (beta chain) was captured in a study of blood T cell repertoires in COVID-19. Background on the study: COVID-19 samples from acute and convalescent phases originated in the United States, Italy and Spain. From T cells, B-cell-depleted T cells, or PBMCs came the material, which was cDNA or gDNA.

Trimming cost V 6 bases and J 6 bases; bases outside gene matches: 15. Germline V gives CDR1 SNHLY, CDR2 FYNNEI. This CDR3 is built from 16 residues. Original processing methods: Using reference gene primer amplification, nucleated cell counts were estimated. Here immunoSEQ multiplex PCR was the method, and the copy in TCRdb shows in-frame clones only, minus some. The V and J calls and clone size were taken over from that table, and D and trimming were inferred from the DNA. The sample includes about 77,000 clones, approximately 88% of them seen just once. J is TRBJ1-2 and V is TRBV2, with 8 bases matching TRBD1. The sequenced material came from peripheral blood. The sequence came from a woman older than 75 with acute or convalescent COVID-19. DNA of the CDR3: TGTGCCAGCAGCCGGCTAAGTGGTCGGGACAGGAATGGCTACACCTTC. This sequence encodes CASSRLSGRDRNGYTF.